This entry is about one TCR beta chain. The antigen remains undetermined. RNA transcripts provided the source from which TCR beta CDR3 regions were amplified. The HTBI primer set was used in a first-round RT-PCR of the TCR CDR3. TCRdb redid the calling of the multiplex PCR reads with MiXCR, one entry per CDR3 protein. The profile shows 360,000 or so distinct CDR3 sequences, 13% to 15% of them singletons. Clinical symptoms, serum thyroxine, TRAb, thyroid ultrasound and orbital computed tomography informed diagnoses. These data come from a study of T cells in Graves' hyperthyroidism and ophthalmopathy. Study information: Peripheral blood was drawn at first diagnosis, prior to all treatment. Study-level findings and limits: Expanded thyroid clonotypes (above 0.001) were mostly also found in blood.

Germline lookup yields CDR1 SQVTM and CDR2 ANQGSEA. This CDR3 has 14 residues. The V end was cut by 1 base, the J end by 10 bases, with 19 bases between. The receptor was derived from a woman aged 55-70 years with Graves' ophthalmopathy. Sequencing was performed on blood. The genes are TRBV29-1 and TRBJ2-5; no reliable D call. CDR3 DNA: TGCAGCGTTGAAGGACTCCGAAGGGAATCCGACCAGTACTTC. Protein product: CSVEGLRRESDQYF. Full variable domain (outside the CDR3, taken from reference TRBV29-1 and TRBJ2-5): SAVISQKPSRDICQRGTSLTIQCQVDSQVTMMFWYRQQPGQSLTLIATANQGSEATYESGFVIDKFPISRPNLTFSTLTVSNMSPEDSSIYLCSVEGLRRESDQYFGPGTRLLVL.